This entry concerns a single TCR beta chain. This specimen comes from a study of type 1 regulatory T cells. In the study overall: This in vitro CD4 product, T-allo10, is enriched for Tr1 cells and alloantigen-specific.

TCRdb reprocessed the reads via MiXCR and lists one record per CDR3 protein. Altogether over 90,000 distinct CDR3 sequences are present, 31% being singletons, with the ten largest covering around 2.3%. V dropped 4 bases and J dropped 6; count of bases not matched to a gene: 6. The CDR3 loop spans 14 amino acids. The germline V gene has CDR1 DFQATT and CDR2 SNEGSKA (reference sequence). The receptor comes from a human donor in good health. Sequencing input: CD4+ T cells, either the whole sample or a sorted fraction (not recorded which). The rearrangement joins TRBV20-1 to TRBJ2-3; 11 bases map to TRBD2. The CDR3 nucleotides read TGCAGTGCTACGGGACTAGCGGCGGCGGATACGCAGTATTTT. It is translated as CSATGLAAADTQYF.